This T cell receptor (beta chain) was sequenced during a study of shared clonotypes between healthy human individuals. Between the trimmed V and J ends, which lost 1 base and 2 bases, there was a span of 14 bases. This CDR3 spans 16 amino acids. From germline, CDR1 is SGHRS and CDR2 YFSETQ. Notes on the study in general: Rarefaction curves obtained for sorted subsets showed sequencing incomplete despite large depth.

CD45RO-negative cells were positively selected for CCR7, leaving out terminally differentiated effector memory CD45RA+ cells. Each replicate PCR on the sorted subsets used about 0.2 ug DNA (about 30,000 T cell genomes). TCRdb keeps only in-frame clones here, not all; method: immunoSEQ multiplex PCR. The repertoire holds roughly 2.1 million clones, with about 92% as singletons. This clone was counted once. Its specificity is unknown. The clonotype comes from a man between 18 and 35 years old in good health. Some clones in this sample may be carry-over from other donors' samples. This chain connects TRBV5-1 to TRBJ2-3; possibly TRBD1 or TRBD2 for D (6 bases each). Material for sequencing was naive CD8+ T cells from PBMCs. In DNA form, the CDR3 reads TGCGCCAGCAGCTTGTGGGGGGCGAAAGACACAGATACGCAGTATTTT. Protein product: CASSLWGAKDTDTQYF.